The clone carrying this TCR beta chain has ten or more counts. Antigen: not known. The sample belongs to a study of T cells in Graves' hyperthyroidism and ophthalmopathy. Study results and limitations: Ophthalmopathy was model-predicted a median about 7.1 months pre-onset.

Amplified TCR beta CDR3 regions derived from RNA transcripts. The HTBI set primed first-round TCR CDR3 RT-PCR. TCRdb redid the calling of the multiplex PCR reads with MiXCR, one entry per CDR3 protein. Of a few hundred thousand distinct CDR3 sequences detected, around a sixth appear once; the ten largest clones hold 35% to 50%. There are 14 residues in the CDR3. Germline-derived CDR1 and CDR2 are LGHDT and YNNKEL (reference sequence). The ends were cut back, 4 bases at V and 8 bases at J, with 17 bases in the middle. Source material: blood. This receptor was obtained from a man younger than 35 with Graves' ophthalmopathy. The chain is built from TRBV3-1 and TRBJ1-1; D gene ambiguous. CDR3 DNA: TGTGCCAGCAGCCCTCCAGGTGAAAATTTAGAAGCTTTCTTT. This gives the protein CASSPPGENLEAFF.